This T cell receptor (beta chain) was captured in a study of response to subunit inactivated influenza vaccine. Study findings and constraints: Authors suggested few new T cells are recruited by each seasonal influenza vaccination.

This clonotype has more than one count but fewer than ten. As yet, its antigen is unknown. MiXCR, run by TCRdb on the RT-PCR reads, gives a single entry per CDR3 protein. The table lists more than 700,000 distinct CDR3 sequences, less than 25% of them singletons. V was cut by 1 base and J by 4 bases, with 13 bases left in between. CDR3 length equals 16 residues. Source: PBMCs from blood, taken more than 4 days after vaccination. This clonotype originated in a man aged 50 to 59 who received an inactivated influenza vaccine. The chain carries TRBV12-3 or TRBV12-4 and TRBJ2-2; D might be TRBD1 or TRBD2, each matching 5 bases. CDR3: CASSLVGWGSTGELFF. In nucleotides, the CDR3 is TGTGCCAGCAGTTTAGTAGGTTGGGGGAGCACCGGGGAGCTGTTTTTT.